The 4 T cell receptor beta chains listed next were all sequenced from one sample in a study of radiotherapy plus CTLA-4 blockade in lung cancer. Profiled with immunoSEQ multiplex PCR; TCRdb holds only in-frame clones, not every one. The table has approximately 77,000 clones, approximately 84% seen once. The sample consisted of peripheral blood, taken from a patient treated with radiotherapy plus ipilimumab. These receptor sequences come from a human donor with non-small cell lung cancer who had stable disease on radiotherapy plus ipilimumab.

This clone was observed a handful of times. This sequence joins TRBV6-5 and TRBJ1-3; D gene unclear. This CDR3 has 16 residues. Germline lookup yields CDR1 MNHEY and CDR2 SVGAGI. Deletions cut 3 bases from V and 3 bases from J, with 15 bases between. Here the CDR3 DNA reads TGTGCCAGCAGTTATAGACAAGGAGGTGGTGGAAACACCATATATTTT. It translates to CASSYRQGGGGNTIYF.

This clone was observed a handful of times. V is TRBV7-9 and J is TRBJ2-7; D gene ambiguous. Germline CDR1 and CDR2: SEHNR and FQNEAQ (reference sequence). This CDR3 has 13 residues. V dropped 1 base and J dropped 2 bases, with 6 bases sitting between them. The chain's CDR3 is CASSLDSPYEQYF. CDR3 DNA sequence: TGTGCCAGCAGCTTAGACTCACCCTACGAGCAGTACTTC.

The chain couples TRBV14 to TRBJ2-6, with D unresolved. The CDR3 consists of 19 residues. The V and J ends lost 1 base and 0 bases respectively, with 16 bases between them. Germline lookup yields CDR1 SGHDN and CDR2 FVKESK. The CDR3 here is CASSQVWPDYASGANVLTF. In DNA form, the CDR3 reads TGTGCCAGCAGCCAAGTCTGGCCCGATTACGCCTCTGGGGCCAACGTCCTGACTTTC.

For the CDR3, the DNA is TGTGCCAGCAGCGCCCGAGGCGGGGGGACAGATACGCAGTATTTT. Its protein product is CASSARGGGTDTQYF. The chain links TRBV9 to TRBJ2-3; TRBD2 agrees at 8 bases. Germline V gene lookup returns CDR1 SGDLS and CDR2 YYNGEE. V was clipped by 3 bases and J by 3 bases; unmatched bases: 6. This CDR3 has 15 residues.